The rows below give T cell receptor beta chains drawn from one sample of a study of T cells in Graves' hyperthyroidism and ophthalmopathy. Via MiXCR, TCRdb re-called the multiplex PCR reads, giving one row per CDR3 protein. Among hundreds of thousands of distinct CDR3 sequences listed, roughly 15% were seen once. Input material: blood. Every receptor here comes from a woman in her thirties or forties with Graves' ophthalmopathy. Each CDR3 is given with its conserved first and last residue. D genes are given only for firm matches. Clone size is not always given. Where it is, it says once, few, many or a class for expanded clones.

v_gene,d_gene,abundance,j_gene,CDR3nt,CDR3aa
TRBV2,-,once,TRBJ2-5,TGTGCCAGCAGGATCCGTGAGACCCAGTACTTC,CASRIRETQYF
TRBV7-9,-,-,TRBJ2-3,TGTGCCAGCAGACCCCCATTCGGTGGCGCAGATACGCAGTATTTT,CASRPPFGGADTQYF
TRBV19,TRBD1,-,TRBJ2-3,TGTGCCAGTGGTAGGAATCCCGGAACAGGGGGTTCGGGAGATACGCAGTATTTT,CASGRNPGTGGSGDTQYF
TRBV6-1,-,-,TRBJ1-5,TGTGCCAGCACCCTAAAGGGGTCCCTAAATAGCAATCAGCCCCAGCATTTT,CASTLKGSLNSNQPQHF
TRBV2,-,many,TRBJ1-5,TGTGCCAGCAGTGAAAGACAGCTCAATCAGCCCCAGCATTTT,CASSERQLNQPQHF
TRBV5-1,-,many,TRBJ2-2,TGCGCCAGCAGTCTATCAAGTCGGGAGCTGTTTTTT,CASSLSSRELFF
TRBV6-5,TRBD2,-,TRBJ2-1,TGTGCCAGCAGTTTAACCACTAGCGCCATCTGCAATGAGCAGTTCTTC,CASSLTTSAICNEQFF
TRBV12-3/TRBV12-4,-,-,TRBJ1-4,TGTGCCAGCAGTCCTAGGTTACAGAATAATGAAAAACTGTTTTTT,CASSPRLQNNEKLFF
TRBV3-1,-,many,TRBJ1-2,TGTGCCAGCAGCCAAGATCCAGCTTATGGCTACACCTTC,CASSQDPAYGYTF
TRBV5-6,-,many,TRBJ2-5,TGTGCCAGCAGCTGGTCGGGGGGCACGGAGACCCAGTACTTC,CASSWSGGTETQYF
TRBV29-1,-,-,TRBJ2-1,TGCAGCGTTAGTACAGGGATCTACAATGAGCAGTTCTTC,CSVSTGIYNEQFF
TRBV20-1,-,many,TRBJ2-1,TGCAGTGCCCCGCCCAGACAGTGGGAAAACAATGAGCAGTTCTTC,CSAPPRQWENNEQFF
TRBV6-1,-,-,TRBJ1-1,TGTGCCAGCAGTGAAGCGCCGGCAACCACTGAAGCTTTCTTT,CASSEAPATTEAFF
TRBV28,-,few,TRBJ2-2,TGTGCCAGCAGCACCGCCCGGGCAGGTCGATACGGGGAGCTGTTTTTT,CASSTARAGRYGELFF
TRBV28,TRBD1,many,TRBJ1-1,TGTGCCAGCAGTCCTGGGGGACAGGAGGACACTGAAGCTTTCTTT,CASSPGGQEDTEAFF
TRBV18,TRBD2,-,TRBJ2-1,TGTGCCAGCTCACCCCCAGGACTAGCGGGAGGATCAATTTACAATGAGCAGTTCTTC,CASSPPGLAGGSIYNEQFF
TRBV5-1,TRBD1,few,TRBJ1-2,TGCGCCAGCAGCTTGGGAGGTTCGGGACAGGGGTTCTATGGCTACACCTTC,CASSLGGSGQGFYGYTF
TRBV4-1,-,few,TRBJ1-2,TGCGCCAGCAGCCAACAAGGGGGGACAAACTATGGCTACACCTTC,CASSQQGGTNYGYTF
TRBV6-2/TRBV6-3,TRBD2,many,TRBJ2-3,TGTGCCAGCAGTTACCCCACCCAGGGACTAGCGGGAGAAACAGATACGCAGTATTTT,CASSYPTQGLAGETDTQYF
TRBV10-3,-,-,TRBJ2-2,TGTGCCATCAGTGAGCTAACGGCCACCGGGGAGCTGTTTTTT,CAISELTATGELFF
TRBV5-1,-,once,TRBJ2-3,TGCGCCAGCAGTCGTTCGTCTAGCTATGGAGATACGCAGTATTTT,CASSRSSSYGDTQYF
TRBV2,-,many,TRBJ2-3,TGTGCCAGCAGTGATTTTCCGGAGACCAAGCAGTATTTT,CASSDFPETKQYF
TRBV18,-,many,TRBJ2-5,TGTGCCAGCTCACCACGGCCCGGGACTCCGCAAGAGACCCAGTACTTC,CASSPRPGTPQETQYF
TRBV4-1,TRBD1,few,TRBJ1-1,TGCGCCAGCAGCCAAGAACGGACAGGGGGAGCTTTCTTT,CASSQERTGGAFF
TRBV27,-,many,TRBJ2-3,TGTGCCAGCAGTTTAATTTGGAGGGGAACAGATACGCAGTATTTT,CASSLIWRGTDTQYF
TRBV29-1,-,-,TRBJ2-5,TGCAGCGTTGACGGTGGAGGGCTGCAAGAGACCCAGTACTTC,CSVDGGGLQETQYF
TRBV3-1,TRBD1,-,TRBJ1-2,TGTGCCAGCAGCCAACTGACAGGGGGTGGTTATGGCTACACCTTC,CASSQLTGGGYGYTF
TRBV5-1,-,many,TRBJ2-3,TGCGCCAGCAGCTCTCGGGTAGCGGCTAACACAGATACGCAGTATTTT,CASSSRVAANTDTQYF
TRBV5-4,TRBD2,few,TRBJ2-7,TGTGCCAGCAGCTTGGAGCCTAGCGGGAGCTACGAGCAGTACTTC,CASSLEPSGSYEQYF
TRBV6-1,-,many,TRBJ2-1,TGTGCCAGCAGTCCCCGTCGGACGGCGGGCTACAATGAGCAGTTCTTC,CASSPRRTAGYNEQFF
TRBV3-1,-,-,TRBJ1-2,TGTGCCAGCAGCCAAGGGCAGTCCCGCGATGGCTACACCTTC,CASSQGQSRDGYTF
TRBV27,TRBD2,many,TRBJ2-3,TGTGCCAGCAGTTTTTCTAGCGGGAGCACAGATACGCAGTATTTT,CASSFSSGSTDTQYF
TRBV7-2,-,-,TRBJ2-5,TGTGCCAGCAGCCCCGGGAGAAGGGAGACCCAGTACTTC,CASSPGRRETQYF
TRBV5-1,-,many,TRBJ1-1,TGCGCCAGCAGCTCCTGGACAGCTACGAACGCTGAAGCTTTCTTT,CASSSWTATNAEAFF
TRBV4-1,TRBD1,once,TRBJ1-2,TGCGCCAGCAGCCAAACACAAATACCGGGACAGGGATCCTTAGCTAACTATGGCTACACCTTC,CASSQTQIPGQGSLANYGYTF
TRBV7-9,TRBD2,many,TRBJ2-1,TGTGCCAGCAGCAAAGAACTAGCGGGGGGGAACAATGAGCAGTTCTTC,CASSKELAGGNNEQFF
TRBV7-9,TRBD2,many,TRBJ2-7,TGTGCCAGCAGCTCACATAGCGGGAGCAGGTACGAGCAGTACTTC,CASSSHSGSRYEQYF
TRBV2,-,many,TRBJ2-7,TGTGCCAGCAGTGCGGTCAGCTCCTACGAGCAGTACTTC,CASSAVSSYEQYF
TRBV28,-,many,TRBJ2-7,TGTGCCAGCAGTTTATTCGAGGGGGGCGAGCAGTACTTC,CASSLFEGGEQYF
TRBV12-5,TRBD1,many,TRBJ1-1,TGTGCTAGTGGTTTGGTAACAGGGGGCTACACTGAAGCTTTCTTT,CASGLVTGGYTEAFF
TRBV20-1,-,many,TRBJ2-5,TGCAGTGCTCAGAGTGAGGGATCAGTTCAAGAGACCCAGTACTTC,CSAQSEGSVQETQYF
TRBV5-1,-,few,TRBJ1-2,TGCGCCAGCAGCTTGGAGTTCGGCAACTATGGCTACACCTTC,CASSLEFGNYGYTF
TRBV25-1,-,many,TRBJ2-3,TGTGCCAGCAGTCTGGAAGGGACAACTACAGATACGCAGTATTTT,CASSLEGTTTDTQYF
TRBV30,TRBD1,many,TRBJ2-7,TGTGCCTGGAGTGTACAGGGGGACAGGGAGCAGTACTTC,CAWSVQGDREQYF
TRBV7-2,-,many,TRBJ2-1,TGTGCCAGCAGCTTAGAGGAACGGCCGTTAAATGAGCAGTTCTTC,CASSLEERPLNEQFF
TRBV5-6,-,-,TRBJ2-1,TGTGCCAGCAGCTTGTTAGGACTCGCATCCGGTGAGCAGTTCTTC,CASSLLGLASGEQFF
TRBV4-1,-,few,TRBJ2-7,TGCGCCAGCAGCCAGGAAAAGTCCGGGACATACACTTTCGAGCAGTACTTC,CASSQEKSGTYTFEQYF
TRBV18,-,many,TRBJ2-3,TGTGCCAGCTCAGTAACGGAGGGCACAGATACGCAGTATTTT,CASSVTEGTDTQYF
TRBV29-1,-,-,TRBJ1-2,TGCAGCGTAAAGGGGGGATACTATGGCTACACCTTC,CSVKGGYYGYTF
TRBV2,-,many,TRBJ1-1,TGTGCCAGCATGGGGCAGCATAACACTGAAGCTTTCTTT,CASMGQHNTEAFF
TRBV4-1,TRBD2,-,TRBJ2-5,TGCGCCAGCAGCCAAGGACTAGCGGGATCGTTAGAGACCCAGTACTTC,CASSQGLAGSLETQYF
TRBV6-1,-,-,TRBJ1-3,TGTGCCAGCTTCGGCACTGGAAACACCATATATTTT,CASFGTGNTIYF
TRBV27,TRBD2,-,TRBJ2-5,TGTACCAGCAAAAGTTTGGGACTAGCACAAGAGACCCAGTACTTC,CTSKSLGLAQETQYF
TRBV3-1,-,few,TRBJ1-5,TGTGCCAGCAGCCGGGTGACGGGGCAGCCCCAGCATTTT,CASSRVTGQPQHF
TRBV29-1,TRBD2,once,TRBJ2-5,TGCAGCGATATACTAGCGGGGGACTATTGGGCCCAGTACTTC,CSDILAGDYWAQYF
TRBV7-9,TRBD1,few,TRBJ2-6,TGTGCCAGCAGCCCCGGGACAGGGAGAGTTGGGGCCAACGTCCTGACTTTC,CASSPGTGRVGANVLTF
TRBV2,TRBD1,few,TRBJ2-2,TGTGCCAGCAGGGGACAGTGGGGACAGGGGACCGGGGAGCTGTTTTTT,CASRGQWGQGTGELFF
TRBV18,TRBD2,many,TRBJ2-5,TGTGCCAGCTCACCGGGAGGGAAGGGAGAGACCCAGTACTTC,CASSPGGKGETQYF
TRBV6-1,-,many,TRBJ1-1,TGTGCCAGCAGTGAAGCAAGGACAAGGCGGGTGAACACTGAAGCTTTCTTT,CASSEARTRRVNTEAFF